The clone carrying this TCR beta chain occurred a few times. Its antigen remains unknown. The CDR3 has 14 residues. J gave up 0 bases and V 8 bases, and 4 bases lay outside the gene matches. Germline CDR1 and CDR2: MNHEY and SVGEGT. These data originate in a study of response to subunit inactivated influenza vaccine. Study-level results: The authors offered the suggestion that each seasonal influenza vaccination recruits few new T cells.

TCRdb re-called the RT-PCR reads with MiXCR, one entry per CDR3 protein. The sample consists of about 780,000 distinct CDR3 sequences, approximately 17% of them appearing once. The sample in question was PBMCs from blood, obtained roughly 5 days after vaccination. The chain carries TRBV6-2 or TRBV6-3 and TRBJ2-1; 7 nucleotides agree with TRBD2. The TCR comes from a man between 45 and 60 years old who received an inactivated influenza vaccine. The CDR3 sequence: CASARGVSYNEQFF. DNA of the CDR3: TGTGCCAGCGCTCGGGGGGTCTCCTACAATGAGCAGTTCTTC.